The present entry profiles one T cell receptor (beta chain) with its context. CDR3 length equals 15 residues. Germline loops: CDR1 ENHRY, CDR2 SYGVKD. V lost 7 bases to trimming and J lost 3 bases, with 17 bases between them. This record comes from a study of blood T cell repertoires in COVID-19. About the research overall: Material from acute and convalescent COVID-19 was sourced from the United States, Italy and Spain. From T cells, B-cell-depleted T cells, or PBMCs came the material, which was cDNA or gDNA.

How the authors handled the data: Amplification of reference gene primers provided the estimated nucleated cell counts. Here immunoSEQ multiplex PCR was the method, and the copy in TCRdb shows in-frame clones only, minus some. Clonal size and the V and J genes are those of that table, whereas D and trimming came from the DNA. The repertoire holds tens of thousands of clones, with 65% to 85% as singletons. Material for sequencing was peripheral blood. The chain has TRBV10-3 and TRBJ2-3; D may be TRBD2 (5 bases). The receptor was isolated from a human donor in a cohort sampled during active COVID-19. The CDR3 region has the DNA TGTGCCATCAAAGAGGGTGGTATTGGGACAGATACGCAGTATTTT. Translated, it gives CAIKEGGIGTDTQYF.